This T cell receptor (beta chain) appears in the sequencing data of a study of T cells in Graves' hyperthyroidism and ophthalmopathy. This clonotype has just a few counts. Researchers took RNA transcripts and amplified the TCR beta CDR3 regions from them. HTBI primers were the set used in a first-round RT-PCR of the TCR CDR3. TCRdb analysed the multiplex PCR reads with MiXCR anew, one entry per CDR3 protein. The sample contains around 450,000 distinct CDR3 sequences, approximately 14% of which appear only once. This TCR was recovered from a woman in her late teens or twenties with Graves' hyperthyroidism. Sequenced sample: blood.

The CDR3 spells CATRDGATNEKLFF. CDR3 DNA sequence: TGTGCCACAAGAGACGGTGCAACTAATGAAAAACTGTTTTTT. The chain carries TRBV19 and TRBJ1-4; D gene uncertain. Germline V CDR1 and CDR2: LNHDA, SQIVND (reference sequence). Trimming removed 10 bases at V and 0 bases at J, with 12 bases between. The CDR3 runs to 14 residues. Complete variable domain (other parts from reference TRBV19 and TRBJ1-4): DGGITQSPKYLFRKEGQNVTLSCEQNLNHDAMYWYRQDPGQGLRLIYYSQIVNDFQKGDIAEGYSVSREKKESFPLTVTSAQKNPTAFYLCATRDGATNEKLFFGSGTQLSVL.